This T cell receptor beta chain was recovered during a study of blood T cell repertoires in COVID-19. Study as a whole: Collection of acute and convalescent COVID-19 samples took place in the United States, Italy and Spain.

Method: immunoSEQ multiplex PCR; TCRdb's copy keeps in-frame clones and lacks some. This sample carries over 50,000 clones, 80% to 90% of them seen once, and the ten largest clones take roughly 3%. V gave up 5 bases and J gave up 0 bases, with 7 bases separating them. The CDR3 has 13 amino acids. CDR1 SGHVS and CDR2 FQNEAQ come from the germline V gene. The sequence was collected from a man aged 50 to 59 with acute or convalescent COVID-19. This sequence joins TRBV7-8 and TRBJ1-1; no reliable D call. The sample taken for sequencing was peripheral blood. This CDR3 reads CASSTTVNTEAFF. The CDR3 DNA reads as TGTGCCAGCAGCACGACTGTGAACACTGAAGCTTTCTTT. Based on the CDR3 plus reference TRBV7-8 and TRBJ1-1, the full variable domain is GAGVSQSPRYKVAKRGQDVALRCDPISGHVSLFWYQQALGQGPEFLTYFQNEAQLDKSGLPSDRFFAERPEGSVSTLKIQRTQQEDSAVYLCASSTTVNTEAFFGQGTRLTVV.